This passage covers 6 T cell receptor beta chains from one sample sequenced in a study of blood T cell repertoires in COVID-19. Sequencing was performed with immunoSEQ multiplex PCR; in TCRdb, only in-frame clones are kept and a portion is missing. The sample includes around 380,000 clones, around 87% seen only once; the top ten take 1.3%. Material: PBMCs or T cells enriched from blood (not recorded which). The receptors stem from a man aged 30 to 45 who had recovered from COVID-19.

The gene calls are TRBV20-1 and TRBJ2-7; TRBD1 might be the D (5 bases). The CDR3 runs to 12 residues. Trimming left V 3 bases short and J 9 bases short, with 15 bases between. The germline CDR1 and CDR2 sequences are DFQATT and SNEGSKA (reference sequence). CDR3 in amino acids: CSASALTTGQYF. The CDR3 DNA sequence: TGCAGTGCTAGTGCCCTTACCACAGGGCAGTACTTC.

V is TRBV30 and J is TRBJ1-2; the D is unclear. CDR1 is GTSNPN and CDR2 is SVGIG in the germline V gene (reference sequence). Between the trimmed V and J ends, which lost 2 bases and 4 bases, there was a span of 5 bases. The CDR3 runs to 11 residues. CDR3 residues: CAWSIFYGYTF. CDR3 sequence (DNA): TGTGCCTGGAGTATATTCTATGGCTACACCTTC. The variable domain in full, completed from reference TRBV30 and TRBJ1-2, reads SQTIHQWPATLVQPVGSPLSLECTVEGTSNPNLYWYRQAAGRGLQLLFYSVGIGQISSEVPQNLSASRPQDRQFILSSKKLLLSDSGFYLCAWSIFYGYTFGSGTRLTVV.

This clone appeared once. V and J are TRBV27 and TRBJ1-1, with 9 positions matching TRBD1. The CDR3 is 17 residues long. Losses at the gene ends were 5 bases for V and 8 bases for J; bases not matched to a gene: 18. CDR1 is MNHEY and CDR2 is SMNVEV in the germline V gene (reference sequence). The CDR3, as DNA: TGTGCCAGCAGTCGGGACAGGGTTGGACCTGTTGTTAGGGAAGCTTTCTTT. Translated, it gives CASSRDRVGPVVREAFF.

J is TRBJ2-2 and V is TRBV2, with unresolved D. CDR1 is SNHLY and CDR2 is FYNNEI in the germline V gene. Trimming took 4 bases from V and 8 from J, leaving 5 bases between them. CDR3 size: 11 residues. The chain's CDR3 is CASSGQGELFF. In DNA form, the CDR3 reads TGTGCCAGCAGTGGTCAGGGGGAGCTGTTTTTT.

This rearrangement joins TRBV10-3 to TRBJ1-2; 10 bases are shared with TRBD1. The CDR3 has 14 amino acids. V shed 7 bases, J shed 2 bases, and the junction held 4 bases outside the gene matches. Looked up from germline, CDR1 is ENHRY and CDR2 is SYGVKD. The CDR3 DNA is TGTGCCATCAATTTGGGACAGGGGAACTATGGCTACACCTTC. Its protein is CAINLGQGNYGYTF.

The chain couples TRBV4-1 to TRBJ1-4, with 12 positions matching TRBD1. The CDR3 has 19 residues. With 0 bases clipped from V and 1 base from J, the junction kept 6 bases outside the gene matches. Germline lookup yields CDR1 MGHRA and CDR2 YSYEKL. CDR3 residues: CASSQDWDRGRVTNEKLFF. CDR3 bases: TGCGCCAGCAGCCAAGATTGGGACAGGGGGCGTGTAACTAATGAAAAACTGTTTTTT.